These 22 T cell receptor beta chains originate from one sample sequenced in a study of T cell responses to AZD1222 COVID-19 vaccine. The protocol was immunoSEQ multiplex PCR, while the TCRdb copy is restricted to in-frame clones and leaves out a portion. The sample contains 130,000 to 150,000 clones, roughly 92% of which appear only once. The sample consisted of peripheral blood, taken on day 0 of AZD1222 vaccination. Receptors originate from an adult in good health.

The V gene is TRBV11-2, the J gene TRBJ2-2, with D possibly matching TRBD2 (6 bases). The CDR3 loop spans 16 amino acids. The V gene lost 5 bases and the J gene lost 5 bases, with 18 bases spanning the gap. From germline, CDR1 is SGHAT and CDR2 FQNNGV. Written as DNA, the CDR3 is TGTGCCAGCAGCCGGTTGTTGGGGGAGGATACCGGGGAGCTGTTTTTT. Translation: CASSRLLGEDTGELFF. The full variable domain, completed using reference TRBV11-2 and TRBJ2-2, is EAGVAQSPRYKIIEKRQSVAFWCNPISGHATLYWYQQILGQGPKLLIQFQNNGVVDDSQLPKDRFSAERLKGVDSTLKIQPAKLEDSAVYLCASSRLLGEDTGELFFGEGSRLTVL.

The V and J genes are TRBV4-1 and TRBJ1-5, with D tentatively TRBD1 (6 bases). Germline assignment: CDR1 MGHRA and CDR2 YSYEKL. V lost 4 bases and J lost 1, with 17 bases in between. This CDR3 has 17 residues. This CDR3 reads CASSRRTGRSSNQPQHF. The CDR3 DNA reads as TGCGCCAGCAGCCGCCGTACAGGGCGGAGCAGCAATCAGCCCCAGCATTTT.

DNA for the CDR3: TGTGCCTGGAGTGGCAACAGGGGGCTCCTTCGAACTGAAGCTTTCTTT. It codes for CAWSGNRGLLRTEAFF. This chain connects TRBV30 to TRBJ1-1, with 9 nucleotides matching TRBD1. Germline V gene data show CDR1 as GTSNPN and CDR2 as SVGIG (reference sequence). The CDR3 consists of 16 residues. V lost 1 base and J lost 5; bases outside the gene matches: 11.

This chain joins TRBV24-1 and TRBJ2-5; D not certain. The CDR3 runs 13 residues. In germline, CDR1 is KGHDR, CDR2 SFDVKD. The ends were cut back, 1 base at V and 7 bases at J, with 9 bases in the middle. The CDR3 DNA reads TGTGCCACCAGTGATTTCAGTGAAGGGACCCAGTACTTC. As protein: CATSDFSEGTQYF.

This clone came up once. V gene TRBV7-3 combines with J gene TRBJ1-1; D gene unclear. The germline CDR1 and CDR2 sequences are SGHTA and FQGTGA. The V end lost 1 base, the J end lost 8 bases, and 11 bases lay between the germline ends. This CDR3 region has 13 residues. CDR3 nucleotides: TGTGCCAGCAGCTTAAACCCCGCGGGGGAAGCTTTCTTT. Protein product: CASSLNPAGEAFF.

The gene calls are TRBV28 and TRBJ2-7, with 9 positions matching TRBD2. The CDR3 extends over 15 amino acids. Trimming cost V 2 bases and J 0 bases; bases outside gene matches: 2. Germline lookup yields CDR1 MDHEN and CDR2 SYDVKM. CDR3 bases: TGTGCCAGCAGTTTACTAGCGGGGTCCTCCTACGAGCAGTACTTC. The encoded protein is CASSLLAGSSYEQYF.

The chain combines TRBV5-1 with TRBJ1-2; tentatively, D is TRBD1 (5 bases). In germline, CDR1 is SGHRS, CDR2 YFSETQ. V dropped 1 base and J dropped 6 bases, with 16 bases sitting between them. The CDR3 totals 15 residues. DNA for the CDR3: TGCGCCAGCAGCTTGAGGGACCCACTTTCGGATGGCTACACCTTC. This sequence encodes CASSLRDPLSDGYTF.

The chain employs TRBV4-1 and TRBJ1-1; the D gene is possibly TRBD1 (5 bases). The CDR3 totals 16 residues. Germline CDR1 MGHRA, CDR2 YSYEKL. The ends were cut back, 0 bases at V and 5 bases at J, with 16 bases in the middle. The CDR3 DNA follows: TGCGCCAGCAGCCAAGAAGGGGTTCCTTCTCGGACTGAAGCTTTCTTT. Its protein product is CASSQEGVPSRTEAFF.

The gene calls are TRBV27 and TRBJ2-7, with 7 bases matching TRBD1. The junction had 4 bases not matched to a gene; V was cut back by 5 bases and J by 0 bases. CDR1 is MNHEY, CDR2 SMNVEV, per germline (reference sequence). The CDR3 has 14 amino acids. The CDR3 nucleotides are TGTGCCAGCAGTATAGGGGACAGCTCCTACGAGCAGTACTTC. Protein sequence: CASSIGDSSYEQYF.

The V and J genes are TRBV27 and TRBJ2-6, with D unresolved. With 2 bases removed from V and 6 bases from J, the gap between germline ends came to 11 bases. The CDR3 has 15 amino acids. Germline loops: CDR1 MNHEY, CDR2 SMNVEV (reference sequence). The CDR3 sequence is CASSLGPLEANVLTF. CDR3 bases: TGTGCCAGCAGTTTAGGGCCTCTGGAGGCCAACGTCCTGACTTTC. Full variable domain (outside the CDR3, taken from reference TRBV27 and TRBJ2-6): EAQVTQNPRYLITVTGKKLTVTCSQNMNHEYMSWYRQDPGLGLRQIYYSMNVEVTDKGDVPEGYKVSRKEKRNFPLILESPSPNQTSLYFCASSLGPLEANVLTFGAGSRLTVL.

The rearrangement joins TRBV9 to TRBJ2-7; maybe TRBD1 (6 bases). Germline CDR1 and CDR2: SGDLS and YYNGEE. V lost 3 bases, J lost 0 bases, and 10 bases lay in between. The CDR3 length is 14 residues. This CDR3 reads CASSATGSSYEQYF. CDR3 DNA sequence: TGTGCCAGCAGCGCTACAGGGAGCTCCTACGAGCAGTACTTC.

The rearrangement uses TRBV3-1 (or the pseudogene TRBV3-2) and TRBJ1-2, with a tentative D call TRBD1 (5 bases). The CDR3 extends over 15 amino acids. The germline V gene has CDR1 LGHDT and CDR2 YNNKEL (reference sequence). Between the trimmed V and J ends, which lost 1 base and 4 bases, there was a span of 13 bases. The CDR3 sequence is CASSQGFGGGYGYTF. CDR3 nucleotides: TGTGCCAGCAGCCAAGGGTTCGGGGGAGGCTATGGCTACACCTTC.

This chain links TRBV27 with TRBJ1-1; 10 nucleotides match TRBD1. Germline V gene data show CDR1 as MNHEY and CDR2 as SMNVEV (reference sequence). V lost 7 bases and J lost 3; bases outside the gene matches: 14. The CDR3 consists of 17 residues. CDR3 coding DNA: TGTGCCAGCATCTCAACTGGGACAGGGGTTCTTGACACTGAAGCTTTCTTT. It specifies CASISTGTGVLDTEAFF.

V usage is TRBV4-1 and J usage is TRBJ1-2; 8 bases align to TRBD1. Germline V gene lookup returns CDR1 MGHRA and CDR2 YSYEKL. The CDR3 sequence is 16 residues long. V shed 2 bases, J shed 2 bases, and the junction held 7 bases outside the gene matches. The CDR3 nucleotides read TGCGCCAGCAGCCAACCTAGCAGGGGGCGCAACTATGGCTACACCTTC. As protein: CASSQPSRGRNYGYTF.

The chain combines TRBV3-1 (or the pseudogene TRBV3-2) with TRBJ2-3, with TRBD2 as a possible D gene (5 bases). CDR1 is LGHDT and CDR2 is YNNKEL in the germline V gene (reference sequence). Deletions cut 0 bases from V and 2 bases from J, with 18 bases between. This CDR3 region has 18 residues. CDR3 protein: CASSQDPPKRPFTDTQYF. CDR3 in DNA: TGTGCCAGCAGCCAAGACCCCCCGAAGCGGCCATTCACAGATACGCAGTATTTT.

V and J are TRBV13 and TRBJ1-3, with 8 bases that match TRBD1. The germline V gene encodes CDR1 PRHDT and CDR2 FYEKMQ (reference sequence). The CDR3 loop spans 13 amino acids. V trimming: 8 bases; J trimming: 3 bases; junction bases outside the gene matches: 3. The CDR3 region is CASQDRGGNTIYF. In DNA form, the CDR3 reads TGTGCCAGCCAAGACAGGGGTGGAAACACCATATATTTT.

The chain recombines TRBV6-5 with TRBJ1-6; 7 bases align to TRBD1. Germline CDR1 reads MNHEY; CDR2 reads SVGAGI. The CDR3 spans 14 residues. After removal of 4 bases from V and 10 bases from J, the junction contained 7 bases not matched to a gene. The CDR3 DNA is TGTGCCAGCAGTTCCGACGAGGGGGCCTCACCCCTCCACTTT. Protein sequence: CASSSDEGASPLHF.

The V and J genes are TRBV5-1 and TRBJ2-5; the match to TRBD2 covers 13 bases. Germline CDR1 reads SGHRS; CDR2 reads YFSETQ. The V gene end was trimmed by 2 bases and the J gene end by 5 bases; junction bases not matched to a gene: 6. This CDR3 has 16 residues. In DNA form, the CDR3 reads TGCGCCAGCAGCTTTCCGGGACTAGCGGGATGGGAGACCCAGTACTTC. Translation: CASSFPGLAGWETQYF.

The V and J genes are TRBV7-9 and TRBJ1-2; a weak D match, TRBD1 (6 bases). Per germline, CDR1 SEHNR and CDR2 FQNEAQ (reference sequence). V was clipped by 3 bases and J by 4 bases, with 15 bases between them. The CDR3 runs to 15 residues. CDR3 coding DNA: TGTGCCAGCAGCTTCCCCGGTGCAGGGGTCTATGGCTACACCTTC. Translation gives CASSFPGAGVYGYTF.

J is TRBJ1-1 and V is TRBV3-1 (or the pseudogene TRBV3-2), with D hard to call. Germline CDR1 LGHDT, CDR2 YNNKEL (reference sequence). The CDR3 covers 13 residues. V was clipped by 5 bases and J by 2 bases, with 9 bases between them. The chain's CDR3 is CASSYRRNTEAFF. The CDR3 DNA is TGTGCCAGCAGCTATCGTCGAAACACTGAAGCTTTCTTT.

This chain links TRBV28 with TRBJ1-1, with D possibly matching TRBD1 (5 bases). Germline lookup yields CDR1 MDHEN and CDR2 SYDVKM. The CDR3 is made up of 14 amino acids. V was shortened by 6 bases and J by 6 bases, with 17 bases between the two germline ends. CDR3 bases: TGTGCCAGCAGCCTAAATTATGGGGCCGCTGAAGCTTTCTTT. Translated, it gives CASSLNYGAAEAFF.

This clone came up once. This chain joins TRBV9 and TRBJ2-1; D remains unclear. Germline values: CDR1 SGDLS, CDR2 YYNGEE. The CDR3 is made up of 13 amino acids. The ends were cut back, 1 base at V and 3 bases at J, with 5 bases in the middle. The CDR3: CASSVNSYNEQFF. CDR3 DNA sequence: TGTGCCAGCAGCGTAAACAGCTACAATGAGCAGTTCTTC.